This T cell receptor (beta chain) is drawn from a study of lymphopenia after photon versus proton radiotherapy. The CDR3 runs 18 residues. Germline CDR1 GTSNPN, CDR2 SVGIG (reference sequence). Trimming left V 0 bases short and J 6 bases short, with 25 bases between. The table came from immunoSEQ multiplex PCR; TCRdb's copy has only in-frame clones and leaves some out. Of 20,000 to 25,000 clones in the sample, roughly 85% were seen once. Findings of the study overall: After the lymphocyte nadir, photon-treated repertoires showed oligoclonal expansion, especially of CD8+ Temra cells. Better survival with proton therapy was suggested as possible, not demonstrated. Larger post-nadir TCR diversity loss correlated inversely with survival in deceased patients. Photon-treated patients lost naive T cells and TCR diversity; proton-treated stayed stable.

In regard to this clone: What it recognizes is unknown.

The V and J genes are TRBV30 and TRBJ2-3; D is undetermined. The sequence was obtained from a man in his fifties or sixties with pancreatic cancer. The source material was peripheral blood, sampled from a patient treated with photon-based radiotherapy. The CDR3 sequence is CAWSVHIWAASFEDTQYF. The DNA of the CDR3 is TGTGCCTGGAGTGTACATATTTGGGCGGCGAGCTTTGAGGATACGCAGTATTTT.